Reported below is one T cell receptor beta chain. This specimen belongs to a study of blood T cell repertoires in COVID-19. Study at large: Acute-phase and convalescent COVID-19 samples originated in the United States, Italy and Spain. T cells, B-cell-depleted T cells, or PBMCs supplied cDNA or gDNA.

Authors' processing steps: The authors estimated nucleated cell counts from reference gene primer amplification. The repertoire was sequenced with immunoSEQ multiplex PCR; TCRdb's copy has only in-frame clones and lacks some. V and J calls and clone size come straight from that table; D and trimming were deduced from the DNA. In the table there are 200,000 or so clones, more than 75% of which are singletons. This TCR derives from a man older than 75 with acute or convalescent COVID-19. Sequencing was performed on peripheral blood.

CDR3: CASSQDGAGGRGKLFF. The CDR3 bases are TGCGCCAGCAGCCAAGATGGTGCAGGGGGTAGAGGAAAACTGTTTTTT. The chain links TRBV4-3 to TRBJ1-4; TRBD1 matches 7 bases. CDR1 is LGHNA, CDR2 YSLEER, per germline. There are 16 residues in the CDR3. After removal of 0 bases from V and 10 bases from J, the junction contained 11 bases not matched to a gene.